A selection of T cell receptor beta chains follows, all from one sample in a study of Ad26.COV2.S vaccination and SARS-CoV-2 variants. Profiled with immunoSEQ multiplex PCR; TCRdb holds only in-frame clones, not every one. This table has approximately 300,000 clones, around four fifths appearing once. The sample consisted of peripheral blood, taken in a trial of Ad26.COV2.S vaccine versus placebo. The receptors derive from a person between 18 and 65 years old who received the Ad26.COV2.S COVID-19 vaccine or a placebo. Both conserved end residues are part of each CDR3. Each record gives: J gene, V gene, CDR3 protein.

j_gene: TRBJ1-5
v_gene: TRBV12-3/TRBV12-4
CDR3aa: CASTGQGDQPQHF

j_gene: TRBJ1-2
v_gene: TRBV30
CDR3aa: CAWVGTGESYGYTF

j_gene: TRBJ2-1
v_gene: TRBV7-2
CDR3aa: CASSRPGFDNEQFF

j_gene: TRBJ2-7
v_gene: TRBV6-1
CDR3aa: CASSGAGQGAYEQYF

j_gene: TRBJ1-2
v_gene: TRBV6-6
CDR3aa: CASSYREGYTF

j_gene: TRBJ2-5
v_gene: TRBV7-3
CDR3aa: CASSLTSRETQYF

j_gene: TRBJ1-4
v_gene: TRBV6-5
CDR3aa: CASRAGQPPREKLFF

j_gene: TRBJ1-5
v_gene: TRBV12-2
CDR3aa: CASRPDRGETGRNSNQPQHF

j_gene: TRBJ2-1
v_gene: TRBV20-1
CDR3aa: CSASPWNEQFF

j_gene: TRBJ2-5
v_gene: TRBV27
CDR3aa: CASSCATGGEAEETQYF

j_gene: TRBJ1-2
v_gene: TRBV6-5
CDR3aa: CASRPGQHYGYTF

j_gene: TRBJ2-3
v_gene: TRBV29-1
CDR3aa: CSGGQGYPTQYF

j_gene: TRBJ2-2
v_gene: TRBV5-6
CDR3aa: CASSSTTPGELFF

j_gene: TRBJ2-5
v_gene: TRBV5-1
CDR3aa: CASSGGARQETQYF

j_gene: TRBJ1-4
v_gene: TRBV18
CDR3aa: CASSPPGTNEKLFF

j_gene: TRBJ1-4
v_gene: TRBV27
CDR3aa: CASSLGSQGATNEKLFF

j_gene: TRBJ1-2
v_gene: TRBV28
CDR3aa: CASSLFRAQPNYGYTF